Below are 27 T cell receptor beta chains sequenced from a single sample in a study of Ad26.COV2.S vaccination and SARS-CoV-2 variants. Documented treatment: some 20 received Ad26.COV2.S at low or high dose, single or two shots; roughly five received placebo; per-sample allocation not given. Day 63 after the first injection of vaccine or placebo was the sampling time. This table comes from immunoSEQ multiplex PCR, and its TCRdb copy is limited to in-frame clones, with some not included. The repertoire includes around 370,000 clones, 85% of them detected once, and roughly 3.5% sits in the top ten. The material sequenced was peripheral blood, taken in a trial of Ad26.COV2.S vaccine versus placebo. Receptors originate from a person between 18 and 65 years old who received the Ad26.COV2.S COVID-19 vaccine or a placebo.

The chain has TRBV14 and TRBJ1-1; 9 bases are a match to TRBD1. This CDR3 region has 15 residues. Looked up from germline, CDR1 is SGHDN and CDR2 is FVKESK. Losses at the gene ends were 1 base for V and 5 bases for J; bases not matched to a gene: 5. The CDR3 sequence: CASSQALQGATEAFF. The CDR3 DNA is TGTGCCAGCAGCCAAGCCTTACAGGGGGCGACTGAAGCTTTCTTT.

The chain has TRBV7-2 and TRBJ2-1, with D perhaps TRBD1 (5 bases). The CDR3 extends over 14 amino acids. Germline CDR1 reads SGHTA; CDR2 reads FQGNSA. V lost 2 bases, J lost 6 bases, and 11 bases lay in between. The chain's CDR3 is CASSLSRQGNEQFF. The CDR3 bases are TGTGCCAGCAGCTTATCACGGCAGGGCAATGAGCAGTTCTTC.

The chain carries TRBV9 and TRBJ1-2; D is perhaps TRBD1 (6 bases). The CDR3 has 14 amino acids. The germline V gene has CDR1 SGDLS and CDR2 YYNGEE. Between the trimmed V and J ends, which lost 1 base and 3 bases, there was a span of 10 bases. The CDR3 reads CASSVIPGDYGYTF. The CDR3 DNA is TGTGCCAGCAGCGTAATTCCAGGGGACTATGGCTACACCTTC.

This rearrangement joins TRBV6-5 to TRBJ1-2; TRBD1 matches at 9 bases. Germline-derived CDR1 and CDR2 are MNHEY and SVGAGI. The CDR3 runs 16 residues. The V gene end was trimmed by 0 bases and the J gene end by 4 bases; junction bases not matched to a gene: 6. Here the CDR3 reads CASSYSGTGYSYGYTF. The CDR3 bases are TGTGCCAGCAGTTACTCAGGGACAGGGTATTCCTATGGCTACACCTTC.

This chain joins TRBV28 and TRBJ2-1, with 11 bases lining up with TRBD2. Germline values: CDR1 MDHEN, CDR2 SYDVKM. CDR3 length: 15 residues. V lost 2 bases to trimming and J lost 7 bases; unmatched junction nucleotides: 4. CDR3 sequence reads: CASSLVTSGINEQFF. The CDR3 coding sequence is TGTGCCAGCAGTTTAGTGACTAGCGGGATTAATGAGCAGTTCTTC.

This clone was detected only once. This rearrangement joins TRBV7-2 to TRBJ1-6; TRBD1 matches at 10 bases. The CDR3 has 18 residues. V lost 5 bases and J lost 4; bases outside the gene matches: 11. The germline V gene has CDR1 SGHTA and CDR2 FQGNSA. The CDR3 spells CASSLVRQGASYNSPLHF. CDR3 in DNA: TGTGCCAGCAGCCTCGTTCGACAGGGGGCGTCATATAATTCACCCCTCCACTTT.

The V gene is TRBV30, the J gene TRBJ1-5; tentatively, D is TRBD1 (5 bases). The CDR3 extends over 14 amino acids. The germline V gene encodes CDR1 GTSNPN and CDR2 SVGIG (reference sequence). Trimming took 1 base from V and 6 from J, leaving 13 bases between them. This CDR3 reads CAWSGGGGGQPQHF. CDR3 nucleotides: TGTGCCTGGAGTGGTGGCGGGGGAGGTCAGCCCCAGCATTTT.

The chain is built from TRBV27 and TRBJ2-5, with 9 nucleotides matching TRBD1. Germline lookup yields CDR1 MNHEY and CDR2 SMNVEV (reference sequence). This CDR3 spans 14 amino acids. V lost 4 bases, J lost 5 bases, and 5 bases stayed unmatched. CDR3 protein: CASSSGTGLETQYF. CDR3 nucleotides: TGTGCCAGCAGTTCCGGGACAGGGCTGGAGACCCAGTACTTC.

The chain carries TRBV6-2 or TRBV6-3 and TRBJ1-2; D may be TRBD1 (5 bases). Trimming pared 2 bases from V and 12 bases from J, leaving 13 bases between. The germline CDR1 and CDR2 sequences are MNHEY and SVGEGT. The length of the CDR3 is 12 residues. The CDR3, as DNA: TGTGCCAGCAGTTACGGTGGGGGAATCCACACCTTC. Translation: CASSYGGGIHTF.

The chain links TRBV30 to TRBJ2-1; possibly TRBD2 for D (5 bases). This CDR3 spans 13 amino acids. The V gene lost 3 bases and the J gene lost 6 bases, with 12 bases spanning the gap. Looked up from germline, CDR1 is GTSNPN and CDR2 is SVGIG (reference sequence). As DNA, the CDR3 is TGTGCCTGGAGGTTCCACAGCGGCAATGAGCAGTTCTTC. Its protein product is CAWRFHSGNEQFF. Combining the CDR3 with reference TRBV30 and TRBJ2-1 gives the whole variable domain SQTIHQWPATLVQPVGSPLSLECTVEGTSNPNLYWYRQAAGRGLQLLFYSVGIGQISSEVPQNLSASRPQDRQFILSSKKLLLSDSGFYLCAWRFHSGNEQFFGPGTRLTVL.

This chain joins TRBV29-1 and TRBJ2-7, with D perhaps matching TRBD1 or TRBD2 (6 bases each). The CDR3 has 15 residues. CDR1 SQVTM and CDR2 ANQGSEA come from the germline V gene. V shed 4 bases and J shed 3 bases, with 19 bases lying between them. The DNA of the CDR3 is TGCAGCGTTGGGGGGGCGGGTCGTAAGGGCTACGAGCAGTACTTC. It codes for CSVGGAGRKGYEQYF.

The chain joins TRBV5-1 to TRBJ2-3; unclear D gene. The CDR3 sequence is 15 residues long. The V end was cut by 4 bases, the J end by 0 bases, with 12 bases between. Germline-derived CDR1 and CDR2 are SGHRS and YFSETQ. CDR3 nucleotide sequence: TGCGCCAGCAGCCGGTCCAGGCAGAGCACAGATACGCAGTATTTT. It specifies CASSRSRQSTDTQYF.

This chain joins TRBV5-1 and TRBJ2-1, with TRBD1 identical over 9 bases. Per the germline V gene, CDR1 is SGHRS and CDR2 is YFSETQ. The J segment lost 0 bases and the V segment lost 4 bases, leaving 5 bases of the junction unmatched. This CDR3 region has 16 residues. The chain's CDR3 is CASSKGQGSSYNEQFF. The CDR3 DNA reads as TGCGCCAGCAGCAAAGGACAGGGGAGCTCCTACAATGAGCAGTTCTTC. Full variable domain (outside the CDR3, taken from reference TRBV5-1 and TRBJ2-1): KAGVTQTPRYLIKTRGQQVTLSCSPISGHRSVSWYQQTPGQGLQFLFEYFSETQRNKGNFPGRFSGRQFSNSRSEMNVSTLELGDSALYLCASSKGQGSSYNEQFFGPGTRLTVL.

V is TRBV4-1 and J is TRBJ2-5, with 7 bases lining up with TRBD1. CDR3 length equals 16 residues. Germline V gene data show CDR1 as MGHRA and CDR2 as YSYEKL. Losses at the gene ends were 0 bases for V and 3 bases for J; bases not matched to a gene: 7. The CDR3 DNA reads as TGCGCCAGCAGCCAAGAAATTACAGGGGCAAAAGAGACCCAGTACTTC. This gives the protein CASSQEITGAKETQYF.

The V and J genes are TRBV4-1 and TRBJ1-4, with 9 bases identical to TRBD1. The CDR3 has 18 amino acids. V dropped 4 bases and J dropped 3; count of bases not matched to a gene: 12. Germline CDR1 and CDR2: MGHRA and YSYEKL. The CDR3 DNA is TGCGCCAGCAGCCGGGATGGACAGGGGCGTAGGGCTAATGAAAAACTGTTTTTT. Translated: CASSRDGQGRRANEKLFF.

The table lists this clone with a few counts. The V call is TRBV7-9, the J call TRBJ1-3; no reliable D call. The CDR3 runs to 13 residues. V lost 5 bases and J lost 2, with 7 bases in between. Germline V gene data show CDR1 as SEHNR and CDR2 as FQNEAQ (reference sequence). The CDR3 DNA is TGTGCCAGCAGCGCTACAGCTGGAAACACCATATATTTT. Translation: CASSATAGNTIYF.

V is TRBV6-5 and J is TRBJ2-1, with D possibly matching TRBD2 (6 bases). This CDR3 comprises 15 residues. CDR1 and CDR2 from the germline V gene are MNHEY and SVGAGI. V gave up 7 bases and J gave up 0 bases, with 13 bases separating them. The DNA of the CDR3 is TGTGCCAGCAAGGAGCGGGTGAGCTCCTACAATGAGCAGTTCTTC. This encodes CASKERVSSYNEQFF.

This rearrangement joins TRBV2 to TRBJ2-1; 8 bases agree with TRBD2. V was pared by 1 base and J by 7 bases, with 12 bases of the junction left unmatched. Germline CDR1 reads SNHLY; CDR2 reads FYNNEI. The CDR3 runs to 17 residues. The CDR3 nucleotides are TGTGCCAGCAGTGAAGGAGCGGGAGTAAGGGCGGTGAATGAGCAGTTCTTC. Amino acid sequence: CASSEGAGVRAVNEQFF.

In DNA, the CDR3 is TGCAGCGTTGTATCCTACAGGGGGCGCGAGAACACTGAAGCTTTCTTT. Translated, it gives CSVVSYRGRENTEAFF. The chain joins TRBV29-1 to TRBJ1-1; 9 bases match TRBD1. This CDR3 region has 16 residues. Germline V gene data show CDR1 as SQVTM and CDR2 as ANQGSEA. Trimming cost V 4 bases and J 1 base; bases outside gene matches: 10. Looking up the rest from reference TRBV29-1 and TRBJ1-1 gives the full variable domain: SAVISQKPSRDICQRGTSLTIQCQVDSQVTMMFWYRQQPGQSLTLIATANQGSEATYESGFVIDKFPISRPNLTFSTLTVSNMSPEDSSIYLCSVVSYRGRENTEAFFGQGTRLTVV.

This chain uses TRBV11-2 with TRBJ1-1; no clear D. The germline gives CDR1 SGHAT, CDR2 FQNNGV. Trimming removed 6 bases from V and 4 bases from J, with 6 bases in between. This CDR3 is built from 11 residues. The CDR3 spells CASREITEAFF. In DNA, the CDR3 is TGTGCCAGCAGGGAGATCACTGAAGCTTTCTTT.

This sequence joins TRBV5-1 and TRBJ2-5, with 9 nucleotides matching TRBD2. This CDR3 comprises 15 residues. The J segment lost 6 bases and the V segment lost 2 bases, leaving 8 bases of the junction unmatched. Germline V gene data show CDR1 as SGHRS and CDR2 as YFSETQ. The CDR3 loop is CASSFPRGGQQTQYF. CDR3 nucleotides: TGCGCCAGCAGCTTCCCGCGGGGGGGCCAGCAGACCCAGTACTTC.

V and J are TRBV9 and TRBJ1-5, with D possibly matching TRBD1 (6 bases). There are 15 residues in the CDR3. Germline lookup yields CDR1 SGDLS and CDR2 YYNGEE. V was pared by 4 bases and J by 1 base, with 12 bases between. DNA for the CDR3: TGTGCCAGCAGCCTCGGGACACAAAGCAATCAGCCCCAGCATTTT. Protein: CASSLGTQSNQPQHF.

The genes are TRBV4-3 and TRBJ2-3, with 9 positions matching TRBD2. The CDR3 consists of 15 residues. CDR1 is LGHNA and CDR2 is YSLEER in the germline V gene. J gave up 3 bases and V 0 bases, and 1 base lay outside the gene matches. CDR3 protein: CASSQDLAGTDTQYF. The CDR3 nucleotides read TGCGCCAGCAGCCAAGACCTAGCGGGAACAGATACGCAGTATTTT.

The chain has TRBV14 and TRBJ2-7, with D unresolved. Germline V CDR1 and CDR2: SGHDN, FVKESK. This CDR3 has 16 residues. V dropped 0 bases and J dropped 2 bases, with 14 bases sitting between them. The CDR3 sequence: CASSQDWGRVAYEQYF. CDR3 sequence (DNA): TGTGCCAGCAGCCAAGATTGGGGTCGGGTCGCCTACGAGCAGTACTTC.

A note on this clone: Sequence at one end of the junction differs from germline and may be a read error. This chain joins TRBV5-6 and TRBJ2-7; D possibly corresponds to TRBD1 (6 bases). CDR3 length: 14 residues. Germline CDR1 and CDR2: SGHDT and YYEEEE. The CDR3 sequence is CASLRAGVSDEQYF. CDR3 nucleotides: TGTGCCAGCCTCAGGGCAGGGGTCTCCGACGAGCAGTACTTC.

Here the CDR3 reads CASPPPELQETQYF. The CDR3, as DNA: TGTGCCAGCCCCCCCCCGGAACTACAAGAGACCCAGTACTTC. The chain recombines TRBV2 with TRBJ2-5, with no clear D. Trimming stripped 8 bases from V and 2 bases from J, with 15 bases between. The CDR3 consists of 14 residues. Germline lookup yields CDR1 SNHLY and CDR2 FYNNEI. Drawing the rest from reference TRBV2 and TRBJ2-5, the complete variable domain is EPEVTQTPSHQVTQMGQEVILRCVPISNHLYFYWYRQILGQKVEFLVSFYNNEISEKSEIFDDQFSVERPDGSNFTLKIRSTKLEDSAMYFCASPPPELQETQYFGPGTRLLVL.

The DNA for the CDR3 is TGTGCCAGCGGGGAAAGACGGACGACAGGGTTAACCTACGAGCAGTACTTC. This codes for CASGERRTTGLTYEQYF. The chain uses TRBV21-1 and TRBJ2-7; the table names TRBD1, a call not compared with the DNA. TRBV21-1 is listed as a pseudogene. There are 17 residues in the CDR3.